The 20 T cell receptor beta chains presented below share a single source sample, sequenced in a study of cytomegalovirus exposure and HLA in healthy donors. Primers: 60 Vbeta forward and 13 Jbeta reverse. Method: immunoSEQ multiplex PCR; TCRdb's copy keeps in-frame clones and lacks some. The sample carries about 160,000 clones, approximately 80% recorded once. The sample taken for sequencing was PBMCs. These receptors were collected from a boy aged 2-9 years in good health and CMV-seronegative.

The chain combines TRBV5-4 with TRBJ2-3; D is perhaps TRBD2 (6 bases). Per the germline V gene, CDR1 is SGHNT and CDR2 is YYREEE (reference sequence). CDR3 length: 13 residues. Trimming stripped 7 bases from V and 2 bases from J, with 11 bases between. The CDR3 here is CASGAGFTDTQYF. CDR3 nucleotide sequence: TGTGCCAGCGGGGCGGGATTCACAGATACGCAGTATTTT.

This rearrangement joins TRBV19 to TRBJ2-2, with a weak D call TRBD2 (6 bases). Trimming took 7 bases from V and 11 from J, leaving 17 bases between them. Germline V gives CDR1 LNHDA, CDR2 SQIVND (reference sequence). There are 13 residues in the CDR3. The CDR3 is CASKNSGADELFF. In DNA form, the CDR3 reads TGTGCCAGTAAGAATAGCGGAGCGGATGAGCTGTTTTTT.

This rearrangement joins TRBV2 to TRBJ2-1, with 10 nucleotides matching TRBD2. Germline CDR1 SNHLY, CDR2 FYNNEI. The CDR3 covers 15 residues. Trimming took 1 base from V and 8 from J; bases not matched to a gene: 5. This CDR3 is CASSEGAGGRDEQFF. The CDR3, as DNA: TGTGCCAGCAGTGAAGGAGCGGGGGGGAGAGATGAGCAGTTCTTC. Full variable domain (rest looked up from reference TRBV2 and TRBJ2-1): EPEVTQTPSHQVTQMGQEVILRCVPISNHLYFYWYRQILGQKVEFLVSFYNNEISEKSEIFDDQFSVERPDGSNFTLKIRSTKLEDSAMYFCASSEGAGGRDEQFFGPGTRLTVL.

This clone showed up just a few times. The CDR3 DNA is TGTGCCAGCAGCGTAGCCGGCCAAGAGACCCAGTACTTC. Amino acid sequence: CASSVAGQETQYF. The chain recombines TRBV9 with TRBJ2-5, with unresolved D. Germline assignment: CDR1 SGDLS and CDR2 YYNGEE. The germline V and J ends were trimmed by 0 bases and 1 base, with 4 bases remaining between them. This CDR3 comprises 13 residues.

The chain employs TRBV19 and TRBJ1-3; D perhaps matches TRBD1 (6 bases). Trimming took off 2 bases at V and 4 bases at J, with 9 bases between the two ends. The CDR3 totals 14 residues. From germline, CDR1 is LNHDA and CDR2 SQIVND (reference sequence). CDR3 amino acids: CASSIQTGGNTIYF. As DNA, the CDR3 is TGTGCCAGTAGTATACAGACAGGCGGAAACACCATATATTTT.

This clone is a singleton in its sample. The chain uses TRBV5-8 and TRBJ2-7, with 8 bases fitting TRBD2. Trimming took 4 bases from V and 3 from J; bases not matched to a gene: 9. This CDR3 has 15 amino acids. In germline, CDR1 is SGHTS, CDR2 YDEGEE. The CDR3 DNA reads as TGTGCCAGCAGCCCCGGACTAGCTTTTGACTACGAGCAGTACTTC. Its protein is CASSPGLAFDYEQYF. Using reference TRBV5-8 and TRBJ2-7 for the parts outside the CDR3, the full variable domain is EAGVTQSPTHLIKTRGQQATLRCSPISGHTSVYWYQQALGLGLQFLLWYDEGEERNRGNFPPRFSGRQFPNYSSELNVNALELEDSALYLCASSPGLAFDYEQYFGPGTRLTVT.

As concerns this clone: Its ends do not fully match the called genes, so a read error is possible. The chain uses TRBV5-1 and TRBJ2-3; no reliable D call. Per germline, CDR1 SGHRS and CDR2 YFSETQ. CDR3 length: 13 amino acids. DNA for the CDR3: TGCGCCAGCAGTTTGGGCGGCACAGATACGCAGTATTTT. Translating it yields CASSLGGTDTQYF.

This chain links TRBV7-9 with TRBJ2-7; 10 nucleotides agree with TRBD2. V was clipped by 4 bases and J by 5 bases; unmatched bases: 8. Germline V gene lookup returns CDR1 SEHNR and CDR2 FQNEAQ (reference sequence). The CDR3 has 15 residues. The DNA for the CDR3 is TGTGCCAGCAGCTATAACCTAGCGGGAGCAGACGAGCAGTACTTC. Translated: CASSYNLAGADEQYF.

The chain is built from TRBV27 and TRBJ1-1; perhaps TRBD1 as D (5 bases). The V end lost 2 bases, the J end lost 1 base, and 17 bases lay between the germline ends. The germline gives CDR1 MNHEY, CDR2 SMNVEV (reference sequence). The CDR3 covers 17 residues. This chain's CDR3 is CASSLRRPGGENTEAFF. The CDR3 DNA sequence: TGTGCCAGCAGTTTACGCCGACCTGGGGGGGAGAACACTGAAGCTTTCTTT.

The DNA of the CDR3 is TGTGCCATCAGTGGGGGCGGCCCGAACTATGGCTACACCTTC. Protein sequence: CAISGGGPNYGYTF. The chain links TRBV10-3 to TRBJ1-2, with a weak D call TRBD1 (5 bases). Germline CDR1 is ENHRY and CDR2 is SYGVKD. Deletions cut 4 bases from V and 2 bases from J, with 11 bases between. This CDR3 has 14 residues.

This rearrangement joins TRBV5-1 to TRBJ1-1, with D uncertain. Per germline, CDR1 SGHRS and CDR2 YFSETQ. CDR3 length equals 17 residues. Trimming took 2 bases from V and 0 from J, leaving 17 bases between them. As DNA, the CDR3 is TGCGCCAGCAGCTTTAGGTTGGGGAGGGAAGTGAACACTGAAGCTTTCTTT. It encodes CASSFRLGREVNTEAFF.

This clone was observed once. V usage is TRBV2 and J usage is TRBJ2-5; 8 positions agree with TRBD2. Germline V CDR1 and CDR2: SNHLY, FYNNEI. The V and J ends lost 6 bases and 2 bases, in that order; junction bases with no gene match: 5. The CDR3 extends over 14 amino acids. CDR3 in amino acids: CASSAAGGQETQYF. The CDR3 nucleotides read TGTGCCAGCAGCGCGGCGGGGGGACAAGAGACCCAGTACTTC.

This CDR3 is CASSRTDNYGYTF. CDR3 DNA: TGTGCCAGCAGCAGGACAGACAACTATGGCTACACCTTC. The chain employs TRBV9 and TRBJ1-2, with TRBD1 as a possible D gene (6 bases). The V gene's germline CDR1 is SGDLS and CDR2 YYNGEE. The CDR3 has 13 amino acids. Trimming took off 4 bases at V and 2 bases at J, with 9 bases between the two ends.

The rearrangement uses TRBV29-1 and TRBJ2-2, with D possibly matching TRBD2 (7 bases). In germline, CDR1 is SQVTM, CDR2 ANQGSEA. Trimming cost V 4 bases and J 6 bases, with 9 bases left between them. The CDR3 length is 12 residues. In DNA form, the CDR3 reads TGCAGCGTTGTCGGGGGGCCCGGGGAGCTGTTTTTT. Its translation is CSVVGGPGELFF.

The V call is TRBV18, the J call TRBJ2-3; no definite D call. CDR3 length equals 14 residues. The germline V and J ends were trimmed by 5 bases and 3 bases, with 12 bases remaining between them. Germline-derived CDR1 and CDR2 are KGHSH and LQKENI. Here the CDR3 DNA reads TGTGCCAGCTCAGCTCGACTTACGACAGATACGCAGTATTTT. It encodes CASSARLTTDTQYF. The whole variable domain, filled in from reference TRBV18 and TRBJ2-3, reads NAGVMQNPRHLVRRRGQEARLRCSPMKGHSHVYWYRQLPEEGLKFMVYLQKENIIDESGMPKERFSAEFPKEGPSILRIQQVVRGDSAAYFCASSARLTTDTQYFGPGTRLTVL.

CDR3 in DNA: TGTGCCAGCAGTCCCCGGGACAGGGGAGGTGGCTACACCTTC. It translates to CASSPRDRGGGYTF. The chain recombines TRBV6-5 with TRBJ1-2; 10 bases align to TRBD1. This CDR3 has 14 residues. From germline, CDR1 is MNHEY and CDR2 SVGAGI. The J segment lost 7 bases and the V segment lost 5 bases, leaving 7 bases of the junction unmatched.

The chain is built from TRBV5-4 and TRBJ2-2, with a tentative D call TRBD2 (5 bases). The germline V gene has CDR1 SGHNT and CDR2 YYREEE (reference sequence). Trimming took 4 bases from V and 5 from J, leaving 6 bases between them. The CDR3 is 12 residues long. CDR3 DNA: TGTGCCAGCAGCATAGCGACCGGGGAGCTGTTTTTT. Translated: CASSIATGELFF.

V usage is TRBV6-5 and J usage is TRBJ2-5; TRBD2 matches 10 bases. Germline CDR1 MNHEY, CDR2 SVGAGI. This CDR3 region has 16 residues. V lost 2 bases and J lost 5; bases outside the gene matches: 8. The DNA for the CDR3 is TGTGCCAGCAGTTACGACCTAGCGGGAGTTGAGGAGACCCAGTACTTC. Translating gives CASSYDLAGVEETQYF.

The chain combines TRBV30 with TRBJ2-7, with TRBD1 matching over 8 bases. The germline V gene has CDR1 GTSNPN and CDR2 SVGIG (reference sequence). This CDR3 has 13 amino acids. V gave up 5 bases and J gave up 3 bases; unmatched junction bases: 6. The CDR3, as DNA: TGTGCCTGGGCCGGGACAGGACTCTACGAGCAGTACTTC. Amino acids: CAWAGTGLYEQYF. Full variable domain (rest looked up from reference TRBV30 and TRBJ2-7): SQTIHQWPATLVQPVGSPLSLECTVEGTSNPNLYWYRQAAGRGLQLLFYSVGIGQISSEVPQNLSASRPQDRQFILSSKKLLLSDSGFYLCAWAGTGLYEQYFGPGTRLTVT.

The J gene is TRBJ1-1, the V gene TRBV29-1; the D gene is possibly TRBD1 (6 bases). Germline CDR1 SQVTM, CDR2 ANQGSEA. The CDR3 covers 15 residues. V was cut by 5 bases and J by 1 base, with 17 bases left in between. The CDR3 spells CSVFFMGQPNTEAFF. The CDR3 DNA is TGCAGCGTTTTCTTTATGGGACAACCGAACACTGAAGCTTTCTTT.